The rows below give T cell receptor beta chains drawn from one sample of a study of T cell responses to AZD1222 COVID-19 vaccine. Measured with immunoSEQ multiplex PCR; TCRdb has only the in-frame clones, and not every one. The table includes approximately 150,000 clones, roughly 91% detected once. Sample: peripheral blood, taken on day 0 of AZD1222 vaccination. The receptors shown here come from an adult in good health. Each CDR3 is given with its conserved first and last residue. The D gene is left open where the match is weak. Size tells how often a clone was seen (once, few, many) or the class of an expanded clone, and some rows leave it out.

>.|few|14|TRBV3-1/TRBV3-2|TRBJ2-1
CASSPTHRYNEQFF
TGTGCCAGCAGCCCCACCCACCGATACAATGAGCAGTTCTTC
>.|.|12|TRBV28|TRBJ2-1
CASNTGVDEQFF
TGTGCCAGCAATACGGGAGTCGATGAGCAGTTCTTC
>TRBD1|once|15|TRBV18|TRBJ2-1
CASSPGDRGKSEQFF
TGTGCCAGCTCACCTGGAGACAGGGGGAAGAGTGAGCAGTTCTTC
>.|.|14|TRBV7-2|TRBJ2-7
CASSLTRESYEQYF
TGTGCCAGCAGCTTAACCAGGGAGTCCTACGAGCAGTACTTC
>.|.|13|TRBV2|TRBJ2-1
CASTPQAYNEQFF
TGTGCCAGCACACCACAGGCCTACAATGAGCAGTTCTTC
>.|.|14|TRBV19|TRBJ2-3
CASKAKSPADTQYF
TGTGCCAGTAAGGCCAAAAGTCCGGCAGATACGCAGTATTTT
>.|.|13|TRBV5-4|TRBJ1-5
CASSLAGSAPEHF
TGTGCCAGCAGCTTGGCGGGGTCTGCTCCAGAGCATTTT
>.|.|12|TRBV6-5|TRBJ1-2
CASRWTNYGYTF
TGTGCCAGCAGATGGACTAACTATGGCTACACCTTC
>.|.|15|TRBV3-1/TRBV3-2|TRBJ2-3
CASSQPGTSTDTQYF
TGTGCCAGCAGCCAGCCCGGTACTAGCACAGATACGCAGTATTTT
>.|.|11|TRBV20-1|TRBJ1-1
CSARLGTEAFF
TGCAGTGCTAGATTGGGCACTGAAGCTTTCTTT
>.|.|17|TRBV19|TRBJ1-2
CASSQDTTSSSGYGYTF
TGTGCCAGTAGTCAAGACACCACATCTTCTAGTGGCTATGGCTACACCTTC
>TRBD2|.|15|TRBV11-2|TRBJ2-7
CASSPNSGNFGEQYF
TGTGCCAGCAGCCCAAATAGCGGGAATTTCGGCGAGCAGTACTTC
>.|.|12|TRBV2|TRBJ1-5
CASTEGIQPQHF
TGTGCCAGCACCGAGGGGATTCAGCCCCAGCATTTT
>.|.|14|TRBV9|TRBJ2-3
CASSSREATDTQYF
TGTGCCAGCAGCAGTAGGGAAGCCACAGATACGCAGTATTTT
>.|.|14|TRBV3-1/TRBV3-2|TRBJ2-5
CASSLSWRAETQYF
TGTGCCAGCAGCCTATCGTGGAGGGCTGAGACCCAGTACTTC
>TRBD2|.|17|TRBV5-1|TRBJ2-5
CASSLEPSGMGLETQYF
TGCGCCAGCAGCTTGGAACCTAGCGGGATGGGGTTGGAGACCCAGTACTTC
>.|.|18|TRBV7-8|TRBJ2-1
CASSQNHFTGPYSNEQFF
TGTGCCAGCAGCCAGAACCACTTTACGGGGCCCTATTCCAATGAGCAGTTCTTC
>TRBD1|.|16|TRBV6-1|TRBJ1-1
CASSGRDRGHYKEAFF
TGTGCCAGCAGTGGCCGGGACAGGGGGCATTACAAGGAAGCTTTCTTT
>.|.|11|TRBV24-1|TRBJ1-3
CATSKGNTIYF
TGTGCCACCTCGAAAGGAAACACCATATATTTT
>TRBD1|.|17|TRBV28|TRBJ1-1
CASRLAQGAQAWTEAFF
TGTGCCAGCAGGCTAGCACAGGGGGCTCAGGCCTGGACTGAAGCTTTCTTT
>.|.|14|TRBV11-2|TRBJ2-2
CASSGTPNTGELFF
TGTGCCAGCAGCGGGACACCGAACACCGGGGAGCTGTTTTTT
>TRBD1|.|13|TRBV19|TRBJ1-1
CASSIGQGAEAFF
TGTGCCAGTAGTATAGGACAGGGAGCCGAAGCTTTCTTT
>TRBD1|.|11|TRBV7-9|TRBJ1-2
CASREGAGYTF
TGTGCCAGCAGGGAGGGGGCCGGCTACACCTTC
>TRBD1|.|15|TRBV19|TRBJ1-5
CASSPTTGHNQPQHF
TGTGCCAGTAGCCCGACGACAGGGCATAATCAGCCCCAGCATTTT
>.|.|15|TRBV5-1|TRBJ1-2
CASSLGRGNFYGYTF
TGCGCCAGCAGCTTGGGACGGGGTAACTTCTATGGCTACACCTTC
>TRBD2|.|14|TRBV19|TRBJ2-1
CASSINRGDNEQFF
TGTGCCAGTAGTATTAATCGGGGGGACAATGAGCAGTTCTTC
>.|.|14|TRBV6-5|TRBJ1-2
CASRTGSLGYGYTF
TGTGCCAGCAGGACGGGGTCTTTGGGCTATGGCTACACCTTC
>.|.|16|TRBV10-3|TRBJ1-6
CAISESTAKRNPPLHF
TGTGCCATCAGTGAGTCGACGGCCAAGCGAAACCCACCCCTCCACTTT
>.|.|14|TRBV7-2|TRBJ2-1
CASSLGPVDNEQFF
TGTGCCAGCAGCTTAGGGCCGGTCGACAATGAGCAGTTCTTC
>TRBD1|.|14|TRBV7-9|TRBJ1-2
CASTPGGGNYGYTF
TGTGCCAGCACCCCAGGGGGGGGAAACTATGGCTACACCTTC
>.|.|11|TRBV6-2/TRBV6-3|TRBJ2-3
CASSYPDTQYF
TGTGCCAGCAGTTATCCCGATACGCAGTATTTT
>.|.|16|TRBV11-2|TRBJ1-3
CASSPSGPGAGNTIYF
TGTGCCAGCAGCCCTTCCGGGCCCGGGGCTGGAAACACCATATATTTT
>.|.|13|TRBV7-6|TRBJ2-1
CASSFSESNEQFF
TGTGCCAGCAGCTTTTCTGAAAGCAATGAGCAGTTCTTC
>TRBD2|.|17|TRBV7-9|TRBJ2-2
CASSFFSGTWNTGELFF
TGTGCCAGCAGCTTCTTTAGCGGGACGTGGAACACCGGGGAGCTGTTTTTT
>.|.|16|TRBV7-9|TRBJ1-6
CASSPRRGGGNSPLHF
TGTGCCAGCAGCCCACGACGGGGCGGAGGTAATTCACCCCTCCACTTT
>.|.|14|TRBV9|TRBJ2-1
CASSVVEAYNEQFF
TGTGCCAGCAGCGTAGTTGAAGCCTACAATGAGCAGTTCTTC
>TRBD1|.|14|TRBV29-1|TRBJ1-2
CSVVFPGQGFGYTF
TGCAGCGTTGTCTTCCCGGGACAGGGTTTTGGCTACACCTTC
>.|.|14|TRBV6-2/TRBV6-3|TRBJ2-5
CASSYFRQGETQYF
TGTGCCAGCAGTTACTTTCGGCAGGGAGAGACCCAGTACTTC
>TRBD1|.|16|TRBV29-1|TRBJ1-2
CSVHPDRAVANYGYTF
TGCAGCGTCCACCCGGACAGGGCCGTTGCTAACTATGGCTACACCTTC
>.|.|12|TRBV28|TRBJ1-6
CASSGQNSPLHF
TGTGCCAGCAGTGGACAGAATTCACCCCTCCACTTT
>.|.|14|TRBV3-1/TRBV3-2|TRBJ1-1
CASSPVGSSIEAFF
TGTGCCAGCAGCCCAGTAGGCTCTTCGATTGAAGCTTTCTTT
>TRBD1|.|15|TRBV5-4|TRBJ1-3
CASSIRQGYGNTIYF
TGTGCCAGCAGCATAAGACAGGGGTACGGAAACACCATATATTTT
>.|.|15|TRBV9|TRBJ1-1
CASSVGGTVNTEAFF
TGTGCCAGCAGCGTAGGAGGGACGGTGAACACTGAAGCTTTCTTT
>.|.|14|TRBV18|TRBJ1-4
CASSPPRPNEKLFF
TGTGCCAGCTCACCACCCAGACCTAACGAAAAACTGTTTTTT
>.|.|14|TRBV30|TRBJ2-7
CAWSVTGSSYEQYF
TGTGCCTGGAGTGTAACCGGGAGCTCCTACGAGCAGTACTTC
>.|.|14|TRBV6-2/TRBV6-3|TRBJ1-6
CASSYGLVSSPLHF
TGTGCCAGCAGTTACGGGTTGGTCAGTTCACCCCTCCACTTT
>TRBD1|.|16|TRBV28|TRBJ2-2
CASTSPGQRNTGELFF
TGTGCCAGCACCTCCCCGGGACAGAGAAACACCGGGGAGCTGTTTTTT
>.|.|15|TRBV9|TRBJ1-3
CASSADVFVGNTIYF
TGTGCCAGCAGCGCCGACGTTTTTGTTGGAAACACCATATATTTT
>.|.|13|TRBV9|TRBJ2-5
CASSVATWETQYF
TGTGCCAGCAGCGTAGCTACATGGGAGACCCAGTACTTC
>.|.|14|TRBV11-2|TRBJ1-2
CASSTGGGGYGYTF
TGTGCCAGCAGCACCGGGGGGGGTGGCTATGGCTACACCTTC
>TRBD2|.|17|TRBV3-1/TRBV3-2|TRBJ2-5
CASSQVKRGDFQETQYF
TGTGCCAGCAGCCAAGTTAAGCGGGGGGACTTCCAAGAGACCCAGTACTTC
>.|.|15|TRBV4-3|TRBJ2-5
CASSSQVGFRETQYF
TGCGCCAGCAGCTCCCAGGTGGGGTTTCGTGAGACCCAGTACTTC
>TRBD2|.|16|TRBV5-1|TRBJ2-2
CASSALAGGNTGELFF
TGCGCCAGCAGCGCCCTAGCGGGGGGAAACACCGGGGAGCTGTTTTTT
>.|.|16|TRBV7-2|TRBJ1-3
CASSVYRETAGNTIYF
TGTGCCAGCAGCGTTTACAGGGAAACGGCTGGAAACACCATATATTTT
>.|.|13|TRBV29-1|TRBJ1-3
CSVGQHSGNTIYF
TGCAGCGTTGGACAACACTCTGGAAACACCATATATTTT
>TRBD2|.|16|TRBV7-6|TRBJ2-3
CASSLRTSGSMDTQYF
TGTGCCAGCAGCCTCAGGACTAGCGGGAGTATGGATACGCAGTATTTT
>TRBD1|.|15|TRBV15|TRBJ1-3
CATSRDVTGGNTIYF
TGTGCCACCAGCAGAGATGTGACAGGGGGAAACACCATATATTTT
>.|.|12|TRBV12-3/TRBV12-4|TRBJ1-3
CASSLTGNTIYF
TGTGCCAGCAGTTTAACCGGAAACACCATATATTTT
>.|.|14|TRBV5-6|TRBJ2-1
CASSLVSSGNEQFF
TGTGCCAGCAGCTTGGTCAGTAGCGGCAATGAGCAGTTCTTC
>.|.|16|TRBV6-1|TRBJ1-6
CASSEMVGNSNSPLHF
TGTGCCAGCAGTGAAATGGTGGGGAACAGTAATTCACCCCTCCACTTT